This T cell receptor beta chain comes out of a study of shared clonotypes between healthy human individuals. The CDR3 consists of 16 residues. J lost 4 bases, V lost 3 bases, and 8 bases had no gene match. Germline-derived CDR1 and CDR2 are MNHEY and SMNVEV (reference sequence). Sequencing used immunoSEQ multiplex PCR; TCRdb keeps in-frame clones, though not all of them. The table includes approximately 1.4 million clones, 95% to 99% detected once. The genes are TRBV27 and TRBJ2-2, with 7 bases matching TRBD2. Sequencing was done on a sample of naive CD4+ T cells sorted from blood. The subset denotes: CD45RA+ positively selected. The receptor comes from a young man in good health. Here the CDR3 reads CASSFFAGVGTGELFF. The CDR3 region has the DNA TGTGCCAGCAGTTTTTTCGCGGGAGTAGGCACCGGGGAGCTGTTTTTT.